This entry lists 15 T cell receptor beta chains sequenced from one sample in a study of beta chain features in type 1 diabetes. Points from the study as a whole: TCRB CDR3 length was moderately but significantly reduced in all four CD4+ subsets of Type 1 diabetes patients.

The investigators reverse transcribed all of the isolated RNA, so they sequenced expressed TCRB transcripts. Clones were sequenced by immunoSEQ multiplex PCR, and TCRdb holds only the in-frame ones, with some missing. The table shows hundreds of thousands of clones, with roughly 12% occurring only once. No antigen has been identified for these receptors. The sample taken for sequencing was naive CD4+ T cells from blood. The receptors were sampled from a woman between 18 and 29 years old with type 1 diabetes.

J is TRBJ2-1 and V is TRBV9; 9 positions agree with TRBD2. Germline V lookup: CDR1 SGDLS, CDR2 YYNGEE. V lost 2 bases, J lost 9 bases, and 12 bases stayed unmatched. The CDR3 contains 16 residues. As DNA, the CDR3 is TGTGCCAGCAGCGTGACTAGCGGACCTAGACAGGGTGAGCAGTTCTTC. Protein: CASSVTSGPRQGEQFF. Full variable domain (missing parts from reference TRBV9 and TRBJ2-1): DSGVTQTPKHLITATGQRVTLRCSPRSGDLSVYWYQQSLDQGLQFLIQYYNGEERAKGNILERFSAQQFPDLHSELNLSSLELGDSALYFCASSVTSGPRQGEQFFGPGTRLTVL.

The chain links TRBV25-1 to TRBJ2-7; 8 bases fit TRBD1. Germline V gene lookup returns CDR1 MGHDK and CDR2 SYGVNS. This CDR3 has 13 residues. J lost 6 bases, V lost 5 bases, and 6 bases had no gene match. The CDR3 bases are TGTGCCAGCAGTCGTGACAGGGGAAGCGAGCAGTACTTC. Translation: CASSRDRGSEQYF.

This chain uses TRBV10-3 with TRBJ2-5; 14 bases line up with TRBD2. This CDR3 is 15 amino acids long. Trimming removed 8 bases from V and 5 bases from J; junction bases left unmatched: 7. Germline-derived CDR1 and CDR2 are ENHRY and SYGVKD. CDR3 bases: TGTGCCATCGGAAAGGGACTAGCGGGAGTGGAGACCCAGTACTTC. Protein: CAIGKGLAGVETQYF.

This chain links TRBV30 with TRBJ1-5; D is unclear. Between the trimmed V and J ends, which lost 0 bases and 0 bases, there was a span of 12 bases. The length of the CDR3 is 16 residues. CDR1 is GTSNPN and CDR2 is SVGIG in the germline V gene (reference sequence). CDR3 sequence (DNA): TGTGCCTGGAGTGTCGGGTCATCGTATAGCAATCAGCCCCAGCATTTT. Protein product: CAWSVGSSYSNQPQHF.

J is TRBJ2-5 and V is TRBV5-1, with 9 bases lining up with TRBD2. Germline CDR1 and CDR2: SGHRS and YFSETQ. V dropped 2 bases and J dropped 0; count of bases not matched to a gene: 5. The CDR3 sequence is 16 residues long. CDR3 sequence (DNA): TGCGCCAGCAGCTTAATAGCGGGGGCCTACCAAGAGACCCAGTACTTC. Translation: CASSLIAGAYQETQYF. The full variable domain, with the rest looked up from reference TRBV5-1 and TRBJ2-5, is KAGVTQTPRYLIKTRGQQVTLSCSPISGHRSVSWYQQTPGQGLQFLFEYFSETQRNKGNFPGRFSGRQFSNSRSEMNVSTLELGDSALYLCASSLIAGAYQETQYFGPGTRLLVL.

The genes are TRBV5-4 and TRBJ2-7, with 7 bases lining up with TRBD2. The CDR3 sequence is 16 residues long. The germline V gene encodes CDR1 SGHNT and CDR2 YYREEE (reference sequence). V was clipped by 4 bases and J by 0 bases; unmatched bases: 10. In DNA, the CDR3 is TGTGCCAGCAGCCCAATGGGGGGGGACGTCTCCTACGAGCAGTACTTC. Encoded protein: CASSPMGGDVSYEQYF.

This clone was observed a handful of times. CDR3 DNA sequence: TGCGCCAGCAGCTTGGTGGGGGGGGGCCTCAATGAGCAGTTCTTC. It specifies CASSLVGGGLNEQFF. The V and J genes are TRBV5-1 and TRBJ2-1; possibly TRBD2 for D (7 bases). V was pared by 0 bases and J by 6 bases, with 13 bases between. CDR3 length: 15 residues. CDR1 and CDR2 (germline): SGHRS, YFSETQ.

The chain recombines TRBV5-1 with TRBJ2-7; D perhaps matches TRBD2 (5 bases). The V end lost 4 bases, the J end lost 2 bases, and 13 bases lay between the germline ends. Germline CDR1 and CDR2: SGHRS and YFSETQ. The CDR3 contains 14 residues. CDR3: CASSPGSLPYEQYF. Written as DNA, the CDR3 is TGCGCCAGCAGCCCGGGGTCCCTCCCCTACGAGCAGTACTTC.

The CDR3 sequence: CASSLGYGNSGNTIYF. CDR3 bases: TGTGCCAGCAGTTTAGGGTACGGGAATTCGGGAAACACCATATATTTT. The rearrangement links TRBV27 to TRBJ1-3; D not resolved. V was cut by 2 bases and J by 4 bases, with 15 bases left in between. The CDR3 loop spans 16 amino acids. Per germline, CDR1 MNHEY and CDR2 SMNVEV (reference sequence).

This clone appeared a few times. The chain is built from TRBV6-5 and TRBJ2-1; possibly TRBD2 for D (5 bases). Trimming stripped 7 bases from V and 10 bases from J, with 11 bases between. Germline CDR1 is MNHEY and CDR2 is SVGAGI. CDR3 length equals 11 residues. DNA of the CDR3: TGTGCCAGCACCACATCGGGGGAGCAGTTCTTC. Its translation: CASTTSGEQFF.

This clone was counted a few times. The chain is built from TRBV7-3 and TRBJ2-3; a possible D gene is TRBD2 (6 bases). Per the germline V gene, CDR1 is SGHTA and CDR2 is FQGTGA. Between the trimmed V and J ends, which lost 2 bases and 1 base, there was a span of 16 bases. CDR3 size: 17 residues. Written as DNA, the CDR3 is TGTGCCAGCAGCTTAGGAGCGCGTGGGGGGTGCACAGATACGCAGTATTTT. Translation gives CASSLGARGGCTDTQYF.

Comment on this clone: Compared with germline, one end of the junction differs, possibly owing to a read error. The chain is built from TRBV14 and TRBJ2-6; 8 bases map to TRBD1. The CDR3 is made up of 20 amino acids. Germline CDR1 reads SGHDN; CDR2 reads FVKESK. For the CDR3, the DNA is TGTGCCAGCAGCCCCTTGGGCAGGGGGCCTCGGTTCTCTGCGGCCAACGTCCTGACTTTC. Its translation is CASSPLGRGPRFSAANVLTF.

The rearrangement links TRBV7-8 to TRBJ2-3; possibly TRBD2 for D (5 bases). Per the germline V gene, CDR1 is SGHVS and CDR2 is FQNEAQ. V lost 5 bases to trimming and J lost 4 bases, with 7 bases between them. The CDR3 spans 12 residues. In nucleotides, the CDR3 is TGTGCCAGCAGCCTTAGCGCAGATACGCAGTATTTT. Its protein is CASSLSADTQYF.

This clone was seen more than once but under ten times. V gene TRBV25-1 combines with J gene TRBJ1-3; D is perhaps TRBD1 (6 bases). CDR3 length equals 14 residues. V was shortened by 3 bases and J by 4 bases, with 10 bases between the two germline ends. Per germline, CDR1 MGHDK and CDR2 SYGVNS. CDR3 protein: CASSEGAVGNTIYF. The CDR3 coding sequence is TGTGCCAGCAGTGAGGGGGCAGTAGGAAACACCATATATTTT.

The chain couples TRBV2 to TRBJ2-2; possibly TRBD1 for D (6 bases). The germline V gene encodes CDR1 SNHLY and CDR2 FYNNEI. CDR3 length equals 15 residues. V lost 3 bases and J 5 bases, leaving 13 bases between the germline ends. CDR3 amino acids: CASSDSRGGTGELFF. The CDR3 region has the DNA TGTGCCAGCAGTGATAGCAGGGGTGGGACCGGGGAGCTGTTTTTT.